The 17 T cell receptor beta chains given below trace back to one sample, sequenced in a study of shared clonotypes between healthy human individuals. The repertoire was sequenced with immunoSEQ multiplex PCR; TCRdb's copy has only in-frame clones and lacks some. The sample consists of about half a million clones, roughly 80% of them appearing once. Source material: PBMCs. The receptor set was obtained from a woman aged 40 to 50 in good health. Some clones in this sample may be carry-over from other donors' samples.

As for this clone: This is likely an artifact of a read error, given a far larger clone one base away. This sample includes further DNA sequences coding for the same CDR3. The chain joins TRBV2 to TRBJ1-1; D is unresolved. CDR3 size: 14 residues. Per the germline V gene, CDR1 is SNHLY and CDR2 is FYNNEI. Here the CDR3 reads CASSEAVKLTEAFF. The CDR3 coding sequence is TGTGCCAGCAGTGAAGCTGTAAAACTGACTGAAGCCTTCTTT.

The chain employs TRBV10-1 and TRBJ1-3; no reliable D call. This CDR3 spans 13 amino acids. V was cut by 8 bases and J by 6 bases, with 14 bases left in between. The germline V gene encodes CDR1 WNHNN and CDR2 SYGVQD (reference sequence). The CDR3 loop reads CASGEDAENTIYF. CDR3 DNA sequence: TGCGCCAGCGGGGAAGATGCGGAAAACACCATATATTTT.

V gene TRBV7-8 combines with J gene TRBJ1-5, with D unclear. V lost 8 bases, J lost 1 base, and 18 bases lay in between. The CDR3 consists of 16 residues. The germline V gene encodes CDR1 SGHVS and CDR2 FQNEAQ. CDR3 nucleotide sequence: TGTGCCAGCCAGTCGACCCAGGTCCCGAGCAATCAGCCCCAGCATTTT. This translates into CASQSTQVPSNQPQHF. The whole variable domain, filled in from reference TRBV7-8 and TRBJ1-5, reads GAGVSQSPRYKVAKRGQDVALRCDPISGHVSLFWYQQALGQGPEFLTYFQNEAQLDKSGLPSDRFFAERPEGSVSTLKIQRTQQEDSAVYLCASQSTQVPSNQPQHFGDGTRLSIL.

V gene TRBV18 combines with J gene TRBJ2-2; D is unresolved. Germline lookup yields CDR1 KGHSH and CDR2 LQKENI. V dropped 1 base and J dropped 6 bases, with 12 bases sitting between them. The CDR3 length is 15 residues. CDR3 loop: CASSPREVRSGELFF. In DNA form, the CDR3 reads TGTGCCAGCTCACCACGGGAAGTTAGGTCCGGGGAGCTGTTTTTT.

J is TRBJ1-3 and V is TRBV29-1; the match to TRBD1 covers 9 bases. Germline V gives CDR1 SQVTM, CDR2 ANQGSEA. J was trimmed by 4 bases and V by 6 bases; bases with no gene match: 10. There are 15 residues in the CDR3. CDR3 amino acids: CSVSPGTGMGNTIYF. The CDR3 bases are TGCAGCGTCAGTCCCGGGACAGGGATGGGAAACACCATATATTTT. Full variable domain (remainder filled in from reference TRBV29-1 and TRBJ1-3): SAVISQKPSRDICQRGTSLTIQCQVDSQVTMMFWYRQQPGQSLTLIATANQGSEATYESGFVIDKFPISRPNLTFSTLTVSNMSPEDSSIYLCSVSPGTGMGNTIYFGEGSWLTVV.

This clone was seen a single time. This chain connects TRBV30 to TRBJ1-1; weak D call: TRBD1 (5 bases). The germline CDR1 and CDR2 sequences are GTSNPN and SVGIG (reference sequence). The CDR3 has 14 amino acids. CDR3 sequence (DNA): TGTGCTCGTGACAGCGTACCTCTAAACACTGAAGCTTTCTTT. Encoded protein: CARDSVPLNTEAFF.

V gene TRBV11-1 combines with J gene TRBJ2-7, with D tentatively TRBD2 (6 bases). CDR3 length equals 14 residues. The V and J ends lost 7 bases and 0 bases respectively, with 13 bases between them. Per the germline V gene, CDR1 is SGHAT and CDR2 is FQDESV (reference sequence). The CDR3 nucleotides read TGTGCCAGCATGGTCGGGACTGCCTCCTACGAGCAGTACTTC. Protein: CASMVGTASYEQYF.

The chain is built from TRBV19 and TRBJ2-2; 15 bases are a match to TRBD2. Germline V gives CDR1 LNHDA, CDR2 SQIVND (reference sequence). Trimming removed 7 bases from V and 9 bases from J; junction bases left unmatched: 9. The CDR3 has 16 amino acids. This chain's CDR3 is CASTSGTSGRLWELFF. DNA of the CDR3: TGTGCCAGTACCTCGGGGACTAGCGGGAGGTTGTGGGAGCTGTTTTTT.

The chain has TRBV7-2 and TRBJ2-7; 9 bases agree with TRBD1. The V gene's germline CDR1 is SGHTA and CDR2 FQGNSA. The CDR3 contains 15 residues. V shed 5 bases and J 5 bases; nucleotides not matched to a gene: 10. CDR3 in DNA: TGTGCCAGCAGCCCTAGTCCCGGGACAGGGAACGAGCAGTACTTC. It yields the protein CASSPSPGTGNEQYF.

As regards this clone: This may come from a read error, since a much larger clone is one base off. This likely comes from a read error, as the CDR3 has no conserved phenylalanine or tryptophan at its end. V usage is TRBV7-8 and J usage is TRBJ1-1, with 8 bases that match TRBD1. The CDR3 is 17 residues long. With V trimmed by 4 bases and J by 2 bases, 12 bases remained unmatched. CDR1 is SGHVS, CDR2 FQNEAQ, per germline. CDR3 amino acids: CASSSRFGQGGNTEAFL. The DNA of the CDR3 is TGTGCCAGCAGCTCTAGATTCGGACAGGGAGGAAACACTGAAGCTTTCCTT.

The CDR3 is CASALGLAGYNEQFF. The CDR3 DNA reads as TGTGCCAGCGCACTCGGACTAGCGGGATACAATGAGCAGTTCTTC. The rearrangement joins TRBV28 to TRBJ2-1; 12 nucleotides agree with TRBD2. The J segment lost 4 bases and the V segment lost 8 bases, leaving 6 bases of the junction unmatched. Germline loops: CDR1 MDHEN, CDR2 SYDVKM. There are 15 residues in the CDR3.

CDR3 bases: TGTGCCAGCAGCTTATTATCACGGCGGAGAGACAATGAGCAGTTCTTC. Protein sequence: CASSLLSRRRDNEQFF. V and J are TRBV7-9 and TRBJ2-1; D is unresolved. V gave up 2 bases and J gave up 5 bases, with 16 bases separating them. The CDR3 length is 16 residues. CDR1 is SEHNR, CDR2 FQNEAQ, per germline (reference sequence).

In the case of this clone: A far bigger clonotype differs at one base, so this is likely a read error. The same CDR3 arises from other DNA sequences in this sample as well. The rearrangement uses TRBV6-1 and TRBJ2-2; tentatively, D is TRBD1 (5 bases). Germline values: CDR1 MNHNS, CDR2 SASEGT. CDR3 length: 15 residues. The CDR3, as DNA: TGCGCCAGCAGTTCTCTAGACAGTGTCAGCGGGGAGCTGTTTTTT. This encodes CASSSLDSVSGELFF.

This chain uses TRBV15 with TRBJ2-3; D call uncertain. This CDR3 comprises 17 residues. Germline loops: CDR1 LNHNV, CDR2 YYDKDF (reference sequence). V was shortened by 0 bases and J by 0 bases, with 13 bases between the two germline ends. This CDR3 is CATSREQLVGSTDTQYF. Here the CDR3 DNA reads TGTGCCACCAGCAGAGAGCAGCTAGTCGGAAGCACAGATACGCAGTATTTT.

The genes are TRBV9 and TRBJ2-1; weak D call: TRBD2 (6 bases). Trimming left V 0 bases short and J 2 bases short, with 9 bases between. CDR3 length equals 15 residues. Germline V gene data show CDR1 as SGDLS and CDR2 as YYNGEE. In DNA form, the CDR3 reads TGTGCCAGCAGCGTAGCCGGGAGCCCCTACAATGAGCAGTTCTTC. Protein sequence: CASSVAGSPYNEQFF.

This clone has just a few counts. The genes are TRBV11-1 and TRBJ2-5; D ambiguous. The J call is uncertain, as TRBJ2-7 better fits the DNA end. Germline V CDR1 and CDR2: SGHAT, FQDESV (reference sequence). The CDR3 has 12 amino acids. CDR3 nucleotide sequence: TGTGCCAGCAGCTCGGGTGGTTACGAGCAGTACTTC. Its translation: CASSSGGYEQYF.

The gene calls are TRBV19 and TRBJ2-2, with D perhaps TRBD2 (5 bases). This CDR3 is 17 amino acids long. Deletions cut 5 bases from V and 3 bases from J, with 19 bases between. Germline loops: CDR1 LNHDA, CDR2 SQIVND (reference sequence). CDR3 in amino acids: CASSAPLAREDTGELFF. CDR3 DNA sequence: TGTGCCAGTAGTGCCCCCTTAGCGCGAGAGGACACCGGGGAGCTGTTTTTT. Supplemented by reference TRBV19 and TRBJ2-2, the full variable domain reads DGGITQSPKYLFRKEGQNVTLSCEQNLNHDAMYWYRQDPGQGLRLIYYSQIVNDFQKGDIAEGYSVSREKKESFPLTVTSAQKNPTAFYLCASSAPLAREDTGELFFGEGSRLTVL.